This is a list of T cell receptor beta chains from one sample in a study of blood T cell repertoires in COVID-19. TCRdb's copy holds only in-frame clones and misses some; the assay was immunoSEQ multiplex PCR. This table has 130,000 to 150,000 clones, approximately 84% appearing once. The sequenced material came from peripheral blood. The receptor source for this set is a human donor in a cohort sampled during active COVID-19. Each CDR3 is given with its conserved first and last residue. D genes are given only for firm matches. Size tells how often a clone was seen (once, few, many) or the class of an expanded clone, and some rows leave it out.

V,size,D,J,CDR3,DNA
TRBV5-1,NA,TRBD1,TRBJ2-2,CATQDRGNTGELFF,TGCGCCACCCAGGACAGGGGCAACACCGGGGAGCTGTTTTTT
TRBV28,NA,NA,TRBJ1-1,CASSWRTVTEAFF,TGTGCCAGCAGTTGGAGGACAGTCACTGAAGCTTTCTTT
TRBV11-2,NA,NA,TRBJ2-5,CASSLFAGPTETQYF,TGTGCCAGCAGCTTATTTGCGGGGCCCACGGAGACCCAGTACTTC
TRBV22-1,NA,NA,TRBJ1-4,CPGSVPGQGGGYEKLFF,TGTCCTGGGAGCGTACCGGGACAGGGAGGAGGGTATGAAAAACTGTTTTTT
TRBV6-2/TRBV6-3,NA,TRBD1,TRBJ2-5,CASSFWTGGETQYF,TGTGCCAGCAGTTTCTGGACAGGGGGAGAGACCCAGTACTTC
TRBV18,NA,TRBD2,TRBJ2-1,CASSGVAGSGEQFF,TGTGCCAGCTCAGGGGTAGCGGGGTCCGGTGAGCAGTTCTTC
TRBV7-2,NA,NA,TRBJ1-2,CASKGPEDYGYTF,TGTGCCAGCAAGGGGCCCGAAGACTATGGCTACACCTTC
TRBV6-5,NA,NA,TRBJ1-6,CASSSTGFGSPLHF,TGTGCCAGCAGTTCCACAGGGTTTGGGTCACCCCTCCACTTT
TRBV11-3,NA,TRBD1,TRBJ1-6,CASSLSQGAGGNSPLHF,TGTGCCAGCAGCTTGAGTCAGGGGGCAGGCGGTAATTCACCCCTCCACTTT
TRBV7-9,NA,TRBD1,TRBJ2-1,CASNDRVEQFF,TGTGCCAGCAACGACAGGGTCGAGCAGTTCTTC
TRBV11-3,NA,TRBD1,TRBJ2-2,CASSLRGRGSAGGELFF,TGTGCCAGCAGCCTAAGGGGCAGGGGGAGCGCCGGCGGGGAGCTGTTTTTT
TRBV28,NA,NA,TRBJ1-6,CASSLSAGRNSPLHF,TGTGCCAGCAGTTTATCTGCAGGTCGGAATTCACCCCTCCACTTT
TRBV30,NA,NA,TRBJ1-6,CAWENRGGVGSPLHF,TGTGCCTGGGAAAATCGGGGAGGAGTAGGTTCACCCCTCCACTTT
TRBV9,few,NA,TRBJ1-1,CASSVGGENTEAFF,TGTGCCAGCAGCGTAGGAGGAGAGAACACTGAAGCTTTCTTT
TRBV7-7,NA,TRBD1,TRBJ2-5,CASSLARDRGEETQYF,TGTGCTAGCAGCTTAGCGCGGGACAGGGGCGAGGAGACCCAGTACTTC
TRBV10-3,NA,TRBD2,TRBJ2-3,CAISGGGAESTDTQYF,TGTGCCATCAGCGGCGGGGGGGCCGAAAGCACAGATACGCAGTATTTT
TRBV7-6,once,TRBD1,TRBJ2-1,CASSSQGAYSYNEQFF,TGTGCCAGCAGCTCCCAGGGGGCTTACTCCTACAATGAGCAGTTCTTC